These 23 T cell receptor beta chains share one sample of origin, sequenced in a study of tissue T cells after allogeneic stem cell transplantation. Time point given: mouse harvest day 7 after allogeneic transplant. Mouse grafts combined 10^7 T-cell-depleted bone marrow cells with 10^6 splenic CD5+ T cells. Profiling relied on immunoSEQ multiplex PCR, and the TCRdb table lists in-frame clones only, not all of them. The sample lists around 5,900 clones; under 60% were seen once. Sample: gut tissue. Receptor source: a female BALB/c mouse given C57BL/6 T cells with graft-versus-host disease after an allogeneic hematopoietic cell transplant.

This clone was found a few times. Here the gene names and germline are mouse. The read is 1 residue too short to cover the CDR3 end, so that end is filled in from the germline J gene. The chain joins TRBV3 to TRBJ2-5, with a tentative D call TRBD1 (7 bases). Trimming shortened V by 1 base and J by 3 bases, and 11 bases separated the two germline ends. Germline CDR1 reads SNHLY; CDR2 reads FYNGKV (reference sequence). The CDR3 sequence is 15 residues long. CDR3 sequence reads: CASSLGGDSQDTQYF. The part of the CDR3 DNA that was read is TGTGCCAGCAGCTTAGGGGGGGACAGTCAAGACACCCAGTAC.

This clone was seen a handful of times. The genes are named according to mouse. The sequenced fragment ends 1 residue before the CDR3 boundary, so the rest is inferred from the germline J gene. J is TRBJ1-6 and V is TRBV26, with D uncertain. TRBJ1-6 has ORF status, its function being uncertain. The CDR3 has 15 residues. The germline V gene has CDR1 KGHPV and CDR2 FQNQEV (reference sequence). With 3 bases removed from V and 0 bases from J, the gap between germline ends came to 6 bases. CDR3 amino acids: CASSLTDSYNSPLYF. The sequenced part of the CDR3 DNA is TGTGCCAGCAGTCTAACAGATTCCTATAATTCGCCCCTCTAC.

As regards this clone: Mouse germline and gene names are used. The read is 1 residue too short to cover the CDR3 end, so that end is filled in from the germline J gene. The rearrangement uses TRBV15 and TRBJ1-3; a weak D match, TRBD1 (5 bases). V was clipped by 1 base and J by 0 bases, with 7 bases between them. Germline CDR1 reads SGHND; CDR2 reads FRSKSL. The CDR3 runs to 15 residues. The CDR3 region is CASSLGGFSGNTLYF. The DNA read from the CDR3 is TGTGCCAGCAGTTTAGGGGGGTTTTCTGGAAATACGCTCTAT.

Comment on this clone: Gene labels here are mouse ones. The CDR3 goes on 1 residue after the read ends, and that part is filled in from the germline J gene. The genes are TRBV13-3 and TRBJ1-2; D is perhaps TRBD1 (5 bases). Germline CDR1 is NNHDY and CDR2 is SYVADS. Trimming shortened V by 6 bases and J by 3 bases, and 9 bases separated the two germline ends. This CDR3 spans 12 amino acids. The CDR3 reads CASIQGDSDYTF. The sequenced CDR3 bases are TGTGCCAGCATTCAGGGCGACTCCGACTACACC.

This clone was detected only a few times. Gene and germline names: mouse. The CDR3 goes on 1 residue after the read ends, and that part is filled in from the germline J gene. This rearrangement joins TRBV15 to TRBJ2-7, with TRBD2 matching 11 bases. Germline CDR1 is SGHND and CDR2 is FRSKSL. The trim removed 6 bases at V and 4 bases at J, leaving 5 bases unmatched. The CDR3 is made up of 14 amino acids. The CDR3 bases that were read are TGTGCCAGCAGGGCCGGGACTGGGGGATATGAACAGTAC. Amino acids: CASRAGTGGYEQY. The whole CDR3 is CASRAGTGGYEQYF.

The table lists this clone with a few counts. All gene names here are mouse names. The DNA ends 1 residue before the CDR3 does, and the rest of the CDR3 is filled in from the germline J gene. V and J are TRBV13-1 and TRBJ2-3, with unresolved D. Trimming cost V 0 bases and J 2 bases, with 7 bases left between them. There are 14 residues in the CDR3. Germline CDR1 NSHNY, CDR2 SYGAGN. The CDR3 loop reads CASSDGGVAETLYF. The DNA read from the CDR3 is TGTGCCAGCAGTGATGGAGGTGTTGCAGAAACGCTGTAT.

This clone was detected only a few times. Here the gene names and germline are mouse. Read data end 1 residue before the CDR3 end; the end is taken from the germline J gene. The chain employs TRBV5 and TRBJ1-4, with TRBD1 identical over 11 bases. V was pared by 6 bases and J by 6 bases, with 3 bases of the junction left unmatched. Germline-derived CDR1 and CDR2 are LGHNA and YNLKQL (reference sequence). This CDR3 region has 14 residues. The CDR3 is CASSRDRGDERLFF. The CDR3 bases that were read are TGTGCCAGCAGTCGGGACAGGGGGGACGAAAGATTATTT.

A note on this clone: Genes and germline come from the mouse. With the read ending 1 residue before the CDR3 end, the germline J gene is used to fill in that end. The chain links TRBV12-1 to TRBJ2-3; 10 nucleotides match TRBD2. This CDR3 spans 16 amino acids. Germline-derived CDR1 and CDR2 are SGHSN and HYEKVE. The junction had 7 bases not matched to a gene; V was cut back by 4 bases and J by 1 base. CDR3 DNA (partial): TGTGCCAGCTCCCGACTGGGGGGCGCAGGTGCAGAAACGCTGTAT. Translation gives CASSRLGGAGAETLY. The CDR3 in full is CASSRLGGAGAETLYF.

By frequency in the sample, this clone is large. Mouse gene names apply. The read ends 1 residue shy of where the CDR3 ends; the end is completed using the germline J gene. The chain is built from TRBV19 and TRBJ2-7; D possibly corresponds to TRBD2 (7 bases). Deletions cut 7 bases from V and 4 bases from J, with 12 bases between. This CDR3 is built from 12 residues. Germline assignment: CDR1 FNHDT and CDR2 SITEND (reference sequence). The sequenced CDR3 bases are TGTGCCAGCCTGGGGGCTCTATATGAACAGTAC. The encoded protein is CASLGALYEQY. In full, the CDR3 is CASLGALYEQYF. Using reference TRBV19 and TRBJ2-7 for the parts outside the CDR3, the full variable domain is GGIITQTPKFLIGQEGQKLTLKCQQNFNHDTMYWYRQDSGKGLRLIYYSITENDLQKGDLSEGYDASREKKSSFSLTVTSAQKNEMAVFLCASLGALYEQYFGPGTRLTVL.

For this clone: Genes and germline are mouse. The read halts 1 residue ahead of the CDR3 end, with the missing end drawn from the germline J gene. This chain links TRBV3 with TRBJ2-5, with 10 bases lining up with TRBD2. The V segment lost 2 bases and the J segment 6 bases; nucleotides outside the gene matches: 2. Germline V lookup: CDR1 SNHLY, CDR2 FYNGKV (reference sequence). The CDR3 is 14 amino acids. The CDR3 bases that were read are TGTGCCAGCAGCTTACTGGGGGGGCTGGACACCCAGTAC. Protein product: CASSLLGGLDTQY. The complete CDR3 protein is CASSLLGGLDTQYF.

A note on this clone: Any gene name here is a mouse gene name. The DNA ends 1 residue before the CDR3 does, and the rest of the CDR3 is filled in from the germline J gene. The chain has TRBV26 and TRBJ1-1; D perhaps matches TRBD1 (5 bases). This CDR3 is built from 13 residues. Trimming stripped 4 bases from V and 0 bases from J, with 6 bases between. Looked up from germline, CDR1 is KGHPV and CDR2 is FQNQEV (reference sequence). CDR3 amino acids: CASSRGANTEVFF. Partial CDR3 DNA: TGTGCCAGCAGTCGGGGGGCAAACACAGAAGTCTTC.

This clone showed up just a few times. Gene names denote mouse genes. The read finishes 1 residue shy of the CDR3 end, and the germline J gene is used to complete it. V and J are TRBV2 and TRBJ2-4; 7 bases are a match to TRBD2. Germline CDR1 LGHNA, CDR2 YSYQKL. V shed 0 bases, J shed 0 bases, and the junction held 0 bases outside the gene matches. The CDR3 is made up of 15 amino acids. Partial CDR3 DNA: TGTGCCAGCAGCCAAGACTGGGGGAGTCAAAACACCTTGTAC. Amino acids: CASSQDWGSQNTLY. The CDR3 in full is CASSQDWGSQNTLYF.

As for this clone: Genes here carry mouse names. The read terminates 1 residue before the CDR3 end, so the remaining end is supplied by the germline J gene. V usage is TRBV26 and J usage is TRBJ1-1; D unclear. In germline, CDR1 is KGHPV, CDR2 FQNQEV (reference sequence). V shed 2 bases and J shed 1 base, with 5 bases lying between them. The CDR3 has 13 residues. The sequenced CDR3 bases are TGTGCCAGCAGTCTGCAGGAAAACACAGAAGTCTTC. Translation gives CASSLQENTEVF. The complete CDR3 protein is CASSLQENTEVFF.

Note on this clone: Gene names are the mouse ones. Coverage ceases 1 residue before the CDR3 finishes, and the germline J gene fills in the end. The chain couples TRBV23 to TRBJ1-2; the D segment call TRBD1 is taken from the table without a DNA check. This CDR3 comprises 15 residues. CDR1 is KGHTA and CDR2 is FQNQQP in the germline V gene. The covered CDR3 bases are TGCTCCAGCAGTCAAGGGACAGGGGGCAACTCCGACTACACC. It codes for CSSSQGTGGNSDYT. The complete CDR3 sequence is CSSSQGTGGNSDYTF.

Remarks on this clone: Gene names are mouse gene names. The read ends 1 residue before the CDR3 terminus; that terminus is restored from the germline J gene. The V and J genes are TRBV26 and TRBJ1-1; D gene ambiguous. V shed 6 bases and J shed 3 bases, with 5 bases lying between them. The CDR3 spans 11 residues. Per germline, CDR1 KGHPV and CDR2 FQNQEV (reference sequence). The CDR3 sequence is CASSPYTEVFF. The sequenced CDR3 bases are TGTGCCAGCAGCCCGTACACAGAAGTCTTC.

This clone has only a few counts. Any gene name here is a mouse gene name. Sequencing ends 1 residue short of the CDR3 end; the germline J gene provides the rest. The chain recombines TRBV3 with TRBJ2-5; 13 nucleotides line up with TRBD2. V lost 5 bases, J lost 6 bases, and 5 bases stayed unmatched. Germline V gives CDR1 SNHLY, CDR2 FYNGKV (reference sequence). This CDR3 contains 15 residues. The CDR3 is CASSPGLGGRDTQYF. Incomplete CDR3 DNA: TGTGCCAGCAGCCCCGGACTGGGGGGGCGCGACACCCAGTAC.

About this clone itself: Gene names refer to mouse genes. The observed sequence ends 1 residue before the CDR3 terminus, with the missing tail filled in from the germline J gene. The V and J genes are TRBV3 and TRBJ2-7; TRBD1 aligns across 8 bases. The V gene end was trimmed by 2 bases and the J gene end by 6 bases; junction bases not matched to a gene: 0. The CDR3 spans 12 residues. From germline, CDR1 is SNHLY and CDR2 FYNGKV (reference sequence). CDR3 DNA (partial): TGTGCCAGCAGCTTACAGGGGGCTGAACAGTAC. Its translation is CASSLQGAEQY. The entire CDR3 reads CASSLQGAEQYF. Complete variable domain (other parts from reference TRBV3 and TRBJ2-7): GPKVLQIPSHQIIDMGQMVTLNCDPVSNHLYFYWYKQILGQQMEFLVNFYNGKVMEKSKLFKDQFSVERPDGSYFTLKIQPTALEDSAVYFCASSLQGAEQYFGPGTRLTVL.

Concerning this clone: The gene symbols are mouse symbols. The read halts 1 residue ahead of the CDR3 end, with the missing end drawn from the germline J gene. The V and J genes are TRBV26 and TRBJ2-5, with 7 positions matching TRBD2. This CDR3 comprises 13 residues. Per germline, CDR1 KGHPV and CDR2 FQNQEV (reference sequence). Trimming at V came to 4 bases and at J to 2 bases, leaving 0 bases not matched to a gene. The CDR3 loop reads CASSRGGQDTQYF. The CDR3 DNA, read in part, is TGTGCCAGCAGTCGGGGGGGCCAAGACACCCAGTAC.

This clone was detected only a few times. Gene names and germline refer to mouse. The read gets to within 1 residue of the CDR3 end, and the germline J gene fills in the rest. The gene calls are TRBV26 and TRBJ1-4, with D perhaps matching TRBD1 (6 bases). CDR3 length equals 14 residues. Germline V gene sequence: CDR1 KGHPV, CDR2 FQNQEV (reference sequence). V dropped 7 bases and J dropped 0 bases, with 9 bases sitting between them. The covered CDR3 bases are TGTGCCAGCAACAGGGATTTTTCCAACGAAAGATTATTT. The encoded protein is CASNRDFSNERLF. The full CDR3 protein reads CASNRDFSNERLFF.

Note on this clone: These gene names are mouse names. From the germline J gene comes the end of the CDR3, since the read stops 1 residue before it. The chain couples TRBV23 to TRBJ1-4; the table calls TRBD1, which could not be checked here. CDR1 and CDR2 from the germline V gene are KGHTA and FQNQQP. The length of the CDR3 is 14 residues. CDR3 DNA, as far as it was read: TGCTCCAGCAGCCGACAGCTTTCCAACGAAAGATTATTT. It encodes CSSSRQLSNERLF. The entire CDR3 reads CSSSRQLSNERLFF.

For this clone: Mouse gene names apply. The read is 1 residue too short to cover the CDR3 end, so that end is filled in from the germline J gene. V and J are TRBV15 and TRBJ2-7; D unresolved. With 0 bases removed from V and 0 bases from J, the gap between germline ends came to 6 bases. Germline lookup yields CDR1 SGHND and CDR2 FRSKSL. The CDR3 contains 14 residues. CDR3 residues: CASSLAQSSYEQYF. The CDR3 DNA, read in part, is TGTGCCAGCAGTTTAGCACAAAGCTCCTATGAACAGTAC.

A word on this clone: Gene labels here are mouse ones. The DNA read from the CDR3 is TGTGCCAGCAGCTATGGGACAATAAACTCCGACTACACC. It translates to CASSYGTINSDYT. The CDR3 in its entirety is CASSYGTINSDYTF. V is TRBV4 and J is TRBJ1-2, with D possibly TRBD1 on 6 matching bases. The read halts 1 residue ahead of the CDR3 end, with the missing end drawn from the germline J gene. Germline V lookup: CDR1 LGHDT, CDR2 YNNKQL (reference sequence). This CDR3 comprises 14 residues. Trimming removed 3 bases at V and 1 base at J, with 9 bases between.

Notes on this clone: Here the gene names and germline are mouse. The CDR3 end falls 1 residue outside the read, so it is completed with the germline J gene. This chain connects TRBV26 to TRBJ2-4; TRBD1 might be the D (6 bases). Trimming left V 3 bases short and J 7 bases short, with 8 bases between. The CDR3 has 12 amino acids. CDR1 KGHPV and CDR2 FQNQEV come from the germline V gene (reference sequence). CDR3 residues: CASSLGGHTLYF. Partial CDR3 DNA: TGTGCCAGCAGTCTAGGGGGTCACACCTTGTAC.